This T cell receptor beta chain was identified during a study of cytomegalovirus exposure and HLA in healthy donors (dated 2017 in TCRdb). In terms of the full investigation: According to an earlier analysis of 550 to 750 of the donors, some 180 million T cells yielded 100 million or so unique TCR beta sequences and about 300 Gb of sequence data. An early release that covered about 600 HLA-typed donors contained approximately 300 gigabases of sequencing data and 65 million to 100 million unique TCR sequences. The genetic ancestry cluster associated with self-reported Caucasian donors included roughly four fifths of the roughly 400 genotyped donors. The study was designed to test whether signatures of past pathogen exposure could be identified by cataloging public T cell receptors. The study used immunosequencing to profile the T cell repertoires of more than 650 subjects and linked those repertoires to cytomegalovirus serostatus. A separate validation cohort of 100 to 150 different subjects was used in addition to the roughly 620-subject first cohort. High-throughput TCR immunosequencing, statistical association of individual TCRs with disease status, and machine learning were combined to predict cytomegalovirus infection status. A later analysis re-examined previously published TCR beta repertoires from just over 650 donors and added high-resolution HLA genotyping to investigate patterns of TCR occurrence. Rather than drawing on any new phenotypic data, the later analysis identified candidate immune exposures from TCR beta sequences and the way those sequences occurred across donors. An earlier analysis of 587 of the donors applied high-throughput TCR beta sequencing to assess whether each TCR beta V gene segment acted as functional or pseudogenic. Donor age, sex, ethnicity and CMV serostatus were collected together with the repertoire data. A later genetic analysis used genome-wide SNP genotypes for about 55% of the 666 donors, treating that subset as a discovery cohort. Every repertoire in the discovery cohort had been generated on one and the same sequencing platform. Both class I and class II loci were covered by HLA typing, at four-digit resolution. The number of typed donors differed by locus: roughly 629-640 for A, B, C, DRB1 and DQB1; 522 for DQA1; 606 for DPA1; and about 450 for DPB1. Because of strong linkage in the cohort, 4 to 6 DR-DQ haplotypes were treated as single units for association and clustering. Across under 500 genotyped donors of the cohort, an average of about 240,000 unique TCR beta nucleotide sequences per donor were sequenced, and roughly 20% of those sequences were non-productive. Study-level results and caveats: In vitro tests confirmed that a few of the cytomegalovirus-associated TCR beta chains recognize cytomegalovirus antigens. Compared with equally common non-associated chains, HLA-associated TCR beta chains in a later analysis were more clonally expanded and had lower generation probabilities. According to a later analysis, TCR association rates differed among HLA loci, with DRB1 alleles showing the most associated TCRs and HLA-C alleles showing the fewest. In an earlier analysis of some 540 of the donors, most TCR beta V segments appeared in productive rearrangements about 87% or about 30% of the time, broadly matching IMGT annotations. A later analysis found that most CMV-associated TCR beta chains appeared HLA-restricted, with HLA associations seemingly driven largely by CMV exposure. Most TCR sequences were observed very rarely across donors, whereas some public TCRs were present in many individuals. A total of fewer than 200 TCR beta chains were listed by the study as associated with cytomegalovirus. In a later analysis, several top co-occurrence clusters were reported to appear linked to parvovirus B19, influenza, CMV and Epstein-Barr virus. Because counts were too low, about 15 rarely observed V segments, including chromosome 9 orphons, were left out of the earlier analysis of about 620 of the donors. A later genetic analysis reported fewer N-insertions in productive TCRs among donors in an Asian-associated ancestry cluster than the roughly 700-donor mean. Because the 87-base-pair reads could not distinguish some IMGT-functional V segments, including TRBV6-2 and TRBV6-3, those segments were excluded. CMV serostatus was the only immune exposure information available for the cohort. The classifier was reported to diagnose cytomegalovirus status with high specificity and sensitivity in both the original cohort and the validation cohort. Assigning TCR associations to individual alleles was difficult when HLA alleles, especially DR and DQ, strongly co-occurred. HLA typing was unavailable for some donors at each locus, so association tests used only the typed subset. This cohort had only TCR beta chains sequenced, and the lack of alpha or paired-chain data limited which features could be detected. According to the authors, the approach could potentially be generalized to other disease states and immunological phenotypes. Sequencing depth was assumed to be roughly uniform across donors in the presence/absence analyses, though that assumption may not hold. In a later analysis, some 18,000 TCR beta sequences were associated with specific HLA alleles at a false discovery rate of 0.05. The sequencing pipeline was judged likely to have produced a cluster of highly shared sequence variants as a technical artifact. A later genetic analysis associated a missense DCLRE1C variant with V-gene and J-gene trimming of TCR beta chains, and an independent cohort replicated the association. Linkage disequilibrium might explain the correlated functional status among segregating V segments, but an unknown experimental factor could not be ruled out. A further reported finding was that TCR beta sequences accurately predicted the HLA-A and HLA-B alleles for most subjects in the first cohort.

Including cysteine and phenylalanine, the CDR3 has 13 amino acids. The read is trimmed to its CDR3 DNA, 39 bases read in frame from base 1. CDR1 and CDR2 were assigned from the germline V gene as KGHSH and LQKENI. V is pared back by 4 bases and J by 4 bases, with 10 bases lying between the germline termini. The sample holds a few counts of this clone. Its specific antigen is unknown. The sample holds no much larger clone one base away, and base qualities are not on file. Other nucleotide sequences in the sample specify the same CDR3. In total, roughly 710 healthy bone marrow donors made up the cohort. All cohort members were sampled while nominally healthy, although unrecorded immune exposures were likely present. The donor was CMV seronegative and was included in the group of approximately 350 seronegative cohort members. A peripheral blood sample was provided by each donor, and peripheral blood mononuclear cells were used for TCR beta sequencing. Genomic DNA extraction from the blood cell samples was performed with the Qiagen DNeasy Blood Extraction Kit.

Library preparation used the immunoSEQ multiplex PCR assay. For the multiplex PCR, a mixture combining 60 forward primers for TCR Vbeta segments and 13 reverse primers for TCR Jbeta segments was used. The CDR3 region of rearranged TCR beta genes was amplified from genomic DNA by a multiplex PCR assay. On the Illumina HiSeq System, the amplified TCR beta libraries were sequenced as 87-base-pair reads. On the authors' methods: A later analysis counted around 72 million unique TCR beta chains across the 700 or so repertoires, and some 11 million of these chains were shared by at least two donors. Raw reads were error-corrected and collapsed into unique sequences by a nearest-neighbor algorithm in which closely related sequences were merged to remove PCR and sequencing errors. V, D and J gene segments were assigned by aligning CDR3 sequences to IMGT reference sequences. For a sequence to be retained, a match of at least six nucleotides was required to both a V gene segment and a J gene segment. A rearrangement counted as productive if the CDR3 had no stop codons and remained in frame with V and J, and every other rearrangement counted as non-productive. Following IMGT convention, CDR3 was defined as the stretch from the second conserved V-encoded cysteine up to the conserved J-encoded phenylalanine. The earlier analysis of 500 to 600 of the donors excluded sequences that lacked an unambiguous match to a single V gene segment. An earlier analysis of a few hundred of the donors called V segments functional above 56.7% productive rearrangements and segregating when the between-donor standard deviation exceeded 5%. A statistical classification framework was built for diagnosing cytomegalovirus status from the catalog of TCR beta chain sequences. V and J gene assignment, in a later analysis, came from comparing TCR nucleotide sequences with IMGT/GENE-DB human TR gene sequences. Using the TCRdist pipeline, a later analysis assigned CDR3 sequences along with most-parsimonious VDJ recombination scenarios. In a later analysis, each TCR beta chain was defined by its CDR3 amino acid sequence together with its V-gene family, and reads without a unique V-gene family were excluded. To address suspected cross-contamination and a sequencing artifact, a later analysis removed over 500 highly shared, low-generation-probability nucleotide sequences. A later analysis calculated a clonal expansion index for each public chain from normalized within-repertoire ranks of inferred template counts. A later analysis computed generation probabilities with a VDJ recombination model fitted to out-of-frame rearrangements, and checked the results against IGoR. A later analysis scored TCR-TCR, TCR-HLA and TCR-CMV co-occurrence with hypergeometric tests, applying a repertoire-size bias correction to TCR pairs. In a later analysis, false discovery rates were estimated by permuting HLA or CMV assignments 20 times. In a later analysis, co-occurring TCRs were grouped using DBSCAN, with TCRdist sequence similarity added in when clustering inside HLA-allele-positive subsets. For co-occurrence clustering, repertoires with fewer than 30,000 or more than 120,000 public chains were excluded, along with roughly 5 repertoires with anomalous nucleotide sharing. Held by TCRdb, this immuneACCESS table contains in-frame sequences only and omits some clones. Under half of the omission traces to an unresolved V gene where checked; the cause of the rest is unknown. From that table come the V and J calls and clone size; the DNA was used to work out D and trimming. Here the sample has 140,000 or so clones; around three quarters occur a single time. Approximately 2% of the sample comes from the top ten.

The sequence is built from TRBV18 and TRBJ2-5; a tentative D match to TRBD2 spans 6 bases. Sequenced input: PBMCs. The receptor's source is a man aged 40-55 years in good health and CMV-seronegative. CDR3 reads: CASSRAGGETQYF. The sequenced DNA is TGTGCCAGCTCACGAGCCGGGGGAGAGACCCAGTACTTC. This CDR3, with the reference TRBV18 and TRBJ2-5 proteins standing in past its ends, gives the full variable domain NAGVMQNPRHLVRRRGQEARLRCSPMKGHSHVYWYRQLPEEGLKFMVYLQKENIIDESGMPKERFSAEFPKEGPSILRIQQVVRGDSAAYFCASSRAGGETQYFGPGTRLLVL.